This TCR beta chain was profiled in a study of blood T cell repertoires in COVID-19. The overall study: The origin of the acute and convalescent COVID-19 samples was the United States, Italy and Spain. Nucleic acid was either cDNA or gDNA, and it came from T cells, B-cell-depleted T cells, or PBMCs.

CDR3 length: 15 amino acids. The trim removed 3 bases at V and 3 bases at J, leaving 7 bases unmatched. Germline CDR1 MDHEN, CDR2 SYDVKM. Enrolled through a virtual design, the participants were between roughly 18 and 100 years of age and came from under 25 US areas. Among Cohort 3 donors, those recovered had two negative PCRs, clearance, or symptom resolution. TCRdb's copy holds only in-frame clones and misses some; the assay was immunoSEQ multiplex PCR. This table holds 250,000 to 300,000 clones, more than 80% found once. Input material: PBMCs or T cells enriched from blood (not recorded which). The V and J genes are TRBV28 and TRBJ2-7; 8 nucleotides line up with TRBD1. This clonotype was obtained from a woman younger than 45 who had recovered from COVID-19. The CDR3 DNA sequence: TGTGCCAGCAGTTTGATGGACAGGGTCCGCTACGAGCAGTACTTC. As protein: CASSLMDRVRYEQYF. Full variable domain (outside the CDR3, taken from reference TRBV28 and TRBJ2-7): DVKVTQSSRYLVKRTGEKVFLECVQDMDHENMFWYRQDPGLGLRLIYFSYDVKMKEKGDIPEGYSVSREKKERFSLILESASTNQTSMYLCASSLMDRVRYEQYFGPGTRLTVT.